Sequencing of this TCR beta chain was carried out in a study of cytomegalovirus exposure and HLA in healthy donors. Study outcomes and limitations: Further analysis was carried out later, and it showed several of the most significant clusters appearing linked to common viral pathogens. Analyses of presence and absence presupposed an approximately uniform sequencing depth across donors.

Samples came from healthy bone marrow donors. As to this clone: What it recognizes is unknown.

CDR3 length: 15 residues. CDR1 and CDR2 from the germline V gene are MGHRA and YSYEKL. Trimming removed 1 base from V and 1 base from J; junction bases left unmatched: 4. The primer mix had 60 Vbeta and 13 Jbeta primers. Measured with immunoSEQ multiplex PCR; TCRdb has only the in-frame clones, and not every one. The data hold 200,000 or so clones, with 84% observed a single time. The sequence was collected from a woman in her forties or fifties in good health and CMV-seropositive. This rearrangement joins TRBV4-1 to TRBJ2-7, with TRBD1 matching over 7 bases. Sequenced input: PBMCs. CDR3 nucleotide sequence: TGCGCCAGCAGCCAAGGACAGGGAAGTTCCTACGAGCAGTACTTC. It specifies CASSQGQGSSYEQYF.